The T cell receptor beta chain under discussion was sequenced for a study of shared clonotypes between healthy human individuals (dated by TCRdb to 2020 to 2021). General notes on the study: The cohort included three men and two women between 18 and 49 years of age. To estimate repertoire size and how much clonotypes are shared between individuals, the study performed deep sequencing of blood TCR repertoires from a few healthy adults. For each donor, CD4 naive and CD4 memory were each run on three plates, CD8 naive on two plates, and CD8 memory on one plate. Leukapheresis yielded between about 0.94 and 8.9 billion PBMCs per donor. Libraries were prepared and TCR repertoires were sequenced by different laboratories using diverse techniques, in order to increase sequencing depth and limit assay-specific biases.

Using the deep immunoSEQ assay, multiplex PCR amplified TCR CDR3 regions from genomic DNA. Extracted genomic DNA from each cell subset was distributed evenly across all wells of several immunoSEQ 96-well plates, and each plate was treated as a replicate. For sorted subsets, each replicate PCR was loaded with 200 to 250 ng genomic DNA, equivalent to 25,000 to 30,000 T cell genomes. Purified libraries were measured with a Qubit 3.0 fluorometer, size-checked on a Bioanalyzer 2100, and measured again with the KAPA Library Quantification kit. Each immunoSEQ 96-well plate was sequenced on its own single-read 150-cycle Illumina NextSeq 550 flow cell. The study's processing was this. The immunoSEQ output contained only junctional sequences without quality scores, so filtering could not match that applied to full-length reads. To assign V/J genes and CDR3, sequences were annotated against IMGT germline references using PyIR, a Python wrapper for IgBLAST v1.9. Any read was removed if the V/J assignment was weak (E-value above 1e-6), the CDR3 was missing, or the read contained stop codons, out-of-frame junctions, or ambiguous translated residues. V3J clonotypes were defined by identical inferred V gene, J gene, and CDR3 amino acid sequence. Percentage overlap between repertoires was calculated by dividing the number of shared unique clonotypes by the size of the smaller repertoire. Repertoire richness was assessed with RTK rarefaction, the Chao1 estimator, and Recon v2.1 estimates of unobserved clonotypes. Generation probabilities were computed with OLGA for all TCRbeta clonotypes obtained by the gDNA method from several donors. TCRdb mirrors the immuneACCESS table, restricted to in-frame sequences. Some clones are absent from its copies; in checked studies, under half trace to an unresolved V gene, and the reason for the others is unknown. V and J calls plus clone size are reproduced from that table; the DNA served to infer D and trimming. This sample lists 2,500,000 or so clones; around 90% were detected once. Around 0.14% of the sample is in the top ten clones.

Here is what the overall study found, with its caveats: Sampling was restricted to blood, and TCR repertoires in tissue are likely to differ from TCR repertoires in blood. Estimated clonotype richness was generally larger for naive than for memory subsets. Clonotypes shared by all four sorted-subset donors showed higher generation probabilities than non-shared clonotypes. Across a few donors, 4.5% to 6.5% of naive CD4, approximately 4% of naive CD8, 2.3% of memory CD4, and under 0.45% of memory CD8 clonotypes were shared. Incomplete sequencing was indicated by rarefaction of sorted-subset datasets, despite the large sequencing depth. Pairwise subsampling led to the expectation that sequencing depth would affect the degree of clonotype sharing among donors. Because the study included a small number of donors, the genetic and exposure-history diversity represented was limited.

The donors were healthy, HIV-negative adults who had no recently reported acute infections or vaccinations. Every donor was a Caucasian adult living in Nashville, Tennessee, USA. CD4+ T cells were enriched through magnetic negative selection, after which naive cells were positively selected on CD45RA and the remaining negative fraction served as the memory subset. After blood collection by leukapheresis, PBMCs were isolated using Ficoll-Histopaque density gradient centrifugation and then cryopreserved in the vapor phase of liquid nitrogen. Purity and quantity of every magnetically sorted T cell population were checked by analytical flow cytometry. Genomic DNA was isolated from every sorted fraction and measured by UV absorbance on a Nanodrop 2000c. This clone was recorded only once. Its antigen remains undetermined. No clone much larger than this one lies a single base away; base qualities are absent.

Between the V and J ends, shortened by 4 bases and 5 bases respectively, the junction contains 11 bases. Inclusive of the bounding cysteine and phenylalanine, the CDR3 is 13 residues long. The kept DNA is CDR3 alone, 39 bases in frame from the first base. Sequences SGHVS (CDR1) and FNYEAQ (CDR2) are obtained from the germline V gene. The clonotype originates from a man aged 18 to 30 in good health. Recombination connected TRBV7-6 to TRBJ2-5; no D gene is confidently identified. Input material: naive CD4+ T cells sorted from blood. The sample's cell subset or site, from its label and the paper: CD45RA+ positively selected. The CDR3 corresponds to CASSSSAVETQYF. Read as DNA, the sequence is TGTGCCAGCAGCTCCTCGGCGGTGGAGACCCAGTACTTC.